The 10 T cell receptor beta chains below were found in one sample sequenced in a study of T cells in Graves' hyperthyroidism and ophthalmopathy. It was RNA transcripts that yielded the amplified TCR beta CDR3 regions. TCR CDR3 regions were first amplified by RT-PCR with HTBI primers. TCRdb analysed the multiplex PCR reads with MiXCR anew, one entry per CDR3 protein. This table has 640,000 or so distinct CDR3 sequences, 12% to 15% appearing once. Sequences were obtained from blood. All receptors come from a woman aged 18 to 35 with Graves' ophthalmopathy.

The sample holds many counts of this clonotype. J is TRBJ1-1 and V is TRBV27; D remains ambiguous. CDR1 MNHEY and CDR2 SMNVEV come from the germline V gene (reference sequence). Trimming cost V 3 bases and J 4 bases, with 9 bases left between them. This CDR3 has 13 residues. The CDR3 sequence: CASSFGKTTEAFF. The CDR3 DNA sequence: TGTGCCAGCAGTTTCGGCAAGACCACTGAAGCTTTCTTT.

Points on this clonotype: At one of its ends the junction is not consistent with the germline gene, which may arise from a read error. This chain uses TRBV6-1 with TRBJ1-1; no reliable D call. CDR1 and CDR2 from the germline V gene are MNHNS and SASEGT. The CDR3 totals 17 residues. The CDR3 coding sequence is TGTGCCAGCAGTGACCCGTCAGAGGGTTATATCGTTACTGAAGCTCTCTTT. It yields the protein CASSDPSEGYIVTEALF.

The rearrangement joins TRBV3-1 to TRBJ2-2, with 10 bases fitting TRBD1. The CDR3 length is 16 residues. V lost 4 bases to trimming and J lost 4 bases; unmatched junction nucleotides: 6. CDR1 LGHDT and CDR2 YNNKEL come from the germline V gene (reference sequence). The CDR3, as DNA: TGTGCCAGCAGCCTCCGACAGGGGGCGCCCACCGGGGAGCTGTTTTTT. This encodes CASSLRQGAPTGELFF.

This clonotype has more than one count but fewer than ten. The rearrangement links TRBV3-1 to TRBJ2-3; D might be TRBD2 (7 bases). CDR1 is LGHDT, CDR2 YNNKEL, per germline (reference sequence). The ends were cut back, 5 bases at V and 4 bases at J, with 16 bases in the middle. The CDR3 is 15 residues long. This CDR3 reads CASSFRGRGADTQYF. The CDR3 bases are TGTGCCAGCAGCTTTAGGGGGAGGGGGGCAGATACGCAGTATTTT.

This clonotype was detected many times. The rearrangement joins TRBV12-3 or TRBV12-4 to TRBJ2-2; 11 bases line up with TRBD2. The ends lost 6 bases at V and 4 bases at J; junction bases unmatched: 7. The CDR3 length is 16 residues. CDR3 protein: CASSLHTSGSTGELFF. DNA of the CDR3: TGTGCCAGCAGCCTACACACTAGCGGGAGCACCGGGGAGCTGTTTTTT.

This clonotype has a count of ten or more. The CDR3: CAISGGTSAETQYF. The DNA for the CDR3 is TGTGCCATCAGTGGCGGGACTAGCGCAGAGACCCAGTACTTC. The chain is built from TRBV10-3 and TRBJ2-5; 10 nucleotides align to TRBD2. Germline CDR1 is ENHRY and CDR2 is SYGVKD. After removal of 4 bases from V and 4 bases from J, the junction contained 3 bases not matched to a gene. CDR3 length equals 14 residues.

This clonotype was seen repeatedly, ten times or more. The chain carries TRBV28 and TRBJ2-7; 10 bases map to TRBD1. V was clipped by 6 bases and J by 1 base; unmatched bases: 9. This CDR3 is built from 16 residues. CDR1 and CDR2 (germline): MDHEN, SYDVKM. The CDR3 is CASSYAPGQGSYEQYF. The CDR3 nucleotides are TGTGCCAGCAGCTATGCCCCGGGACAGGGGTCCTACGAGCAGTACTTC.

In this sample, this clonotype turned up many times. This chain uses TRBV7-9 with TRBJ2-5; a weak D match, TRBD1 (6 bases). V dropped 3 bases and J dropped 2 bases, with 13 bases sitting between them. The CDR3 totals 15 residues. Per the germline V gene, CDR1 is SEHNR and CDR2 is FQNEAQ (reference sequence). The CDR3 protein is CASSLNGQTQETQYF. The DNA of the CDR3 is TGTGCCAGCAGCTTGAACGGACAGACACAAGAGACCCAGTACTTC.

The table lists this clonotype with many counts. The chain links TRBV20-1 to TRBJ2-3, with D possibly matching TRBD1 (5 bases). Trimming stripped 6 bases from V and 4 bases from J, with 14 bases between. Germline V gene data show CDR1 as DFQATT and CDR2 as SNEGSKA (reference sequence). The CDR3 loop spans 13 amino acids. The CDR3 sequence is CSAYYQGPDTQYF. CDR3 coding DNA: TGCAGTGCGTATTACCAGGGCCCAGATACGCAGTATTTT.

This clonotype came up many times. This rearrangement joins TRBV3-1 to TRBJ2-3, with TRBD2 as a possible D gene (5 bases). Trimming took 1 base from V and 2 from J, leaving 13 bases between them. Germline CDR1 is LGHDT and CDR2 is YNNKEL (reference sequence). CDR3 size: 16 residues. CDR3 nucleotide sequence: TGTGCCAGCAGCCAAGTGATGGAGGATGACACAGATACGCAGTATTTT. It codes for CASSQVMEDDTDTQYF.